This T cell receptor (beta chain) was identified during a study of shared clonotypes between healthy human individuals. CD45RO-negative, CCR7-selected cells formed the naive CD8 fraction, which excluded terminally differentiated effector memory CD45RA+ cells. Some clones are missing from TCRdb's copy, which holds only in-frame ones; the method was immunoSEQ multiplex PCR. The sample has roughly 2.1 million clones, roughly 91% seen once; the top ten hold around 1.7%. Germline loops: CDR1 SEHNR, CDR2 FQNEAQ (reference sequence). The ends lost 5 bases at V and 9 bases at J; junction bases unmatched: 7. This CDR3 is built from 13 residues.

V and J are TRBV7-9 and TRBJ2-1; 7 bases line up with TRBD2. This TCR was sampled from a man aged 18 to 29 in good health. Some clones in this sample may be carry-over from other donors' samples. The source material was naive CD8+ T cells from PBMCs. The CDR3: CASSPPGEGEQFF. DNA of the CDR3: TGTGCCAGCAGCCCCCCGGGGGAGGGTGAGCAGTTCTTC.